This TCR beta chain was obtained from a study of identical twins. The study's findings and limits: There were fewer insertions in abundant cord blood beta clonotypes, but memory repertoires showed no such pattern. Those out-of-frame alpha sequences shared by twins showed an excess of low generation probability. Invariant MAIT and iNKT cells may have partly biased zero-insertion analyses. Compared with models, monozygotic twins showed more out-of-frame TCR alpha sharing.

Remarks on this clonotype: Its specificity is not known.

TCRdb reprocessed the 5' RACE reads with MiXCR, giving one entry per CDR3 protein. This sample has 690,000 or so distinct CDR3 sequences, with around 6.1% found just once. The CDR3 runs to 14 residues. J lost 5 bases, V lost 5 bases, and 9 bases had no gene match. Germline CDR1 reads SGHAT; CDR2 reads FQDESV (reference sequence). The sequence was collected from a man aged 18 to 30 in good health. The sequencing input was naive T cells sorted from blood. The rearrangement uses TRBV11-1 and TRBJ2-7; 7 bases align to TRBD2. The CDR3 bases are TGTGCCAGCAGCCAGTTCGGACTAGGAAACGAGCAGTACTTC. The encoded protein is CASSQFGLGNEQYF.